The rows below give T cell receptor beta chains drawn from one sample of a study of T cell repertoires in cytomegalovirus infection. From the reads, TCRdb called clonotypes with MiXCR, one entry per CDR3 protein. Of some 450,000 distinct CDR3 sequences detected, 25% to 40% appear once; the ten largest clones hold roughly an eighth. The sequenced sample consisted of PBMCs. These receptors came from a human donor in good health (CMV status not recorded). Some clones in this sample may be carry-over from other donors' samples. Each CDR3 is given with its conserved first and last residue.

V: TRBV27; J: TRBJ2-7; CDR3: CASSYGSSLEQYF
V: TRBV12-3/TRBV12-4; J: TRBJ2-1; CDR3: CASSLWGSSYNEQFF
V: TRBV7-4; J: TRBJ1-1; CDR3: CASSISTGRNTEAFF
V: TRBV19; J: TRBJ2-2; CDR3: CASTGLAGDTGELFF
V: TRBV6-1; J: TRBJ2-7; CDR3: CASSEFGHPYEQYF
V: TRBV2; J: TRBJ2-3; CDR3: CASSEEGVSVTDTQYF
V: TRBV27; J: TRBJ2-3; CDR3: CASRYRSAGGHTDTQYF
V: TRBV7-2; J: TRBJ1-1; CDR3: CASSYEPRQNTEAFF
V: TRBV6-1; J: TRBJ2-7; CDR3: CASSETGSGGEQYF
V: TRBV6-1; J: TRBJ1-6; CDR3: CATHEQGAGNSPLHF
V: TRBV11-2; J: TRBJ2-7; CDR3: CASSLFRHSLTYEQYF
V: TRBV28; J: TRBJ1-2; CDR3: CASRTADRQWGYTF
V: TRBV6-8; J: TRBJ2-7; CDR3: CASSFGRGDSYEQYF
V: TRBV5-4; J: TRBJ1-2; CDR3: CASSLEVSTPGYTF
V: TRBV27; J: TRBJ2-1; CDR3: CASSLHKSSYNEQFF
V: TRBV3-1; J: TRBJ2-3; CDR3: CASSYSAGGPNTQYF
V: TRBV15; J: TRBJ2-1; CDR3: CATSRDFGGVNEQFF
V: TRBV6-5; J: TRBJ2-7; CDR3: CASSYGPEDSSYEQYF
V: TRBV9; J: TRBJ1-1; CDR3: CASSPNSPGGTEAFF
V: TRBV14; J: TRBJ1-2; CDR3: CASRGQSSYGGYTF
V: TRBV7-2; J: TRBJ1-2; CDR3: CASSRGRAQNYGYTF
V: TRBV7-1; J: TRBJ1-1; CDR3: CASTPPAGGEAFF
V: TRBV6-1; J: TRBJ2-3; CDR3: CASSRSVGASTDTQYF
V: TRBV27; J: TRBJ2-3; CDR3: CASSLWKRATDTQYF
V: TRBV2; J: TRBJ1-2; CDR3: CASSENPTVNYGYTF
V: TRBV6-2/TRBV6-3; J: TRBJ2-5; CDR3: CASSDHGMKQETQYF
V: TRBV19; J: TRBJ1-5; CDR3: CASSYRDRGPNQPQHF
V: TRBV20-1; J: TRBJ1-2; CDR3: CSARDSGIRSYGYTF
V: TRBV7-8; J: TRBJ2-3; CDR3: CASSLALRGAADTQYF
V: TRBV12-3/TRBV12-4; J: TRBJ1-6; CDR3: CASSLAGASNSPLHF
V: TRBV6-2/TRBV6-3; J: TRBJ1-2; CDR3: CASSLGPVGDGYTF
V: TRBV9; J: TRBJ2-7; CDR3: CASSGGGACEQYF
V: TRBV7-6; J: TRBJ2-7; CDR3: CASSFSGQGREQYF
V: TRBV6-1; J: TRBJ1-4; CDR3: CASSYQRTGGKLFF
V: TRBV18; J: TRBJ2-1; CDR3: CASSPLNQVERRGNEQFF
V: TRBV6-5; J: TRBJ1-2; CDR3: CASSSQVGSNYGYTF
V: TRBV18; J: TRBJ2-5; CDR3: CASSLDRIQETQYF